This entry lists 29 T cell receptor beta chains sequenced from one sample in a study of blood T cell repertoires in COVID-19. The method was immunoSEQ multiplex PCR; TCRdb's version includes in-frame clones alone and lacks a portion of them. This table holds 250,000 to 300,000 clones, under 90% found once. The sequenced sample was PBMCs or T cells enriched from blood (not recorded which). Receptor source: a man aged 18 to 35 who had recovered from COVID-19.

This CDR3 is CASSFGGGGTEAFF. Written as DNA, the CDR3 is TGTGCCAGCAGCTTCGGGGGGGGAGGCACTGAAGCTTTCTTT. The chain combines TRBV5-4 with TRBJ1-1; tentative D call: TRBD1 (5 bases). V was clipped by 2 bases and J by 4 bases, with 12 bases between them. Germline V lookup: CDR1 SGHNT, CDR2 YYREEE (reference sequence). The CDR3 runs 14 residues.

V gene TRBV28 combines with J gene TRBJ2-3; TRBD1 aligns across 9 bases. Germline CDR1 and CDR2: MDHEN and SYDVKM. The V segment lost 4 bases and the J segment 5 bases; nucleotides outside the gene matches: 13. The length of the CDR3 is 17 residues. In nucleotides, the CDR3 is TGTGCCAGCAGTTCAACAGCCCGGACAGGGGCCGGAGATACGCAGTATTTT. This sequence encodes CASSSTARTGAGDTQYF. The variable domain in full, with the rest retrieved from reference TRBV28 and TRBJ2-3, is DVKVTQSSRYLVKRTGEKVFLECVQDMDHENMFWYRQDPGLGLRLIYFSYDVKMKEKGDIPEGYSVSREKKERFSLILESASTNQTSMYLCASSSTARTGAGDTQYFGPGTRLTVL.

This clone was found a few times. This sample also contains other DNA sequences that code for the same CDR3. The J gene is TRBJ1-5, the V gene TRBV28, with unresolved D. The V end was cut by 2 bases, the J end by 0 bases, with 8 bases between. The CDR3 covers 15 residues. CDR1 and CDR2 (germline): MDHEN, SYDVKM. CDR3 region: CASSLGGYSNQPQHF. CDR3 sequence (DNA): TGTGCCAGCAGTTTAGGCGGTTATAGCAATCAGCCCCAGCATTTT.

As DNA, the CDR3 is TGTGCCAGTAGTATGGCAGGGAGGACTGAAGCTTTCTTT. It yields the protein CASSMAGRTEAFF. The V and J genes are TRBV19 and TRBJ1-1; tentative D call: TRBD1 (5 bases). Germline CDR1 and CDR2: LNHDA and SQIVND (reference sequence). The CDR3 totals 13 residues. The ends were cut back, 3 bases at V and 5 bases at J, with 10 bases in the middle.

This clone was detected only once. The chain couples TRBV5-1 to TRBJ1-2, with 10 bases that match TRBD1. Per the germline V gene, CDR1 is SGHRS and CDR2 is YFSETQ. J was trimmed by 4 bases and V by 4 bases; bases with no gene match: 4. The CDR3 runs 14 residues. CDR3 sequence reads: CASSPGQGSYGYTF. The DNA of the CDR3 is TGCGCCAGCAGCCCGGGACAGGGGAGCTATGGCTACACCTTC.

The chain is built from TRBV29-1 and TRBJ2-1; 10 positions agree with TRBD2. CDR3 size: 16 residues. V gave up 3 bases and J gave up 4 bases; unmatched junction bases: 9. Germline CDR1 and CDR2: SQVTM and ANQGSEA. This chain's CDR3 is CSVEDPSSGGYNEQFF. The CDR3 DNA follows: TGCAGCGTTGAGGACCCTTCTAGCGGGGGTTACAATGAGCAGTTCTTC.

This clone was seen a single time. J is TRBJ2-1 and V is TRBV6-4, with 8 bases that match TRBD2. The CDR3 length is 15 residues. Germline CDR1 reads MRHNA; CDR2 reads SNTAGT. V dropped 0 bases and J dropped 8; count of bases not matched to a gene: 6. In DNA, the CDR3 is TGTGCCAGCAGTGACTCAACTAGCGGTCCGGATGAGCAGTTCTTC. This encodes CASSDSTSGPDEQFF.

This sequence joins TRBV18 and TRBJ2-2; 9 nucleotides align to TRBD1. In germline, CDR1 is KGHSH, CDR2 LQKENI. The CDR3 runs to 15 residues. The V and J ends lost 5 bases and 3 bases, in that order; junction bases with no gene match: 4. This CDR3 reads CASSSQGAYTGELFF. In DNA form, the CDR3 reads TGTGCCAGCTCATCACAGGGGGCTTACACCGGGGAGCTGTTTTTT.

The chain recombines TRBV12-3 or TRBV12-4 with TRBJ1-1, with D unresolved. The CDR3 sequence is 13 residues long. V lost 6 bases to trimming and J lost 0 bases, with 8 bases between them. The CDR3 bases are TGTGCCAGCAGCCCCGACATGAACACTGAAGCTTTCTTT. This codes for CASSPDMNTEAFF.

CDR3 region: CASGSFLWDTFGSGANVLTF. DNA for the CDR3: TGTGCTAGTGGTTCCTTTTTGTGGGACACCTTCGGCTCTGGGGCCAACGTCCTGACTTTC. V and J are TRBV12-5 and TRBJ2-6; possibly TRBD1 for D (6 bases). The CDR3 spans 20 residues. Germline CDR1 and CDR2: LGHNT and FRNRAP. The germline V and J ends were trimmed by 4 bases and 0 bases, with 22 bases remaining between them.

The chain is built from TRBV6-5 and TRBJ1-4; 10 positions agree with TRBD1. Germline V CDR1 and CDR2: MNHEY, SVGAGI. The V segment lost 8 bases and the J segment 8 bases; nucleotides outside the gene matches: 5. CDR3 length: 13 residues. DNA for the CDR3: TGTGCCAGCGGAGGACAGGGGGGGGAAAAACTGTTTTTT. It is translated as CASGGQGGEKLFF.

The DNA of the CDR3 is TGTGCCAGCAGACGGGACAGGGGCTCCCACTATGGCTACACCTTC. Translating gives CASRRDRGSHYGYTF. J is TRBJ1-2 and V is TRBV2; 10 bases align to TRBD1. Looked up from germline, CDR1 is SNHLY and CDR2 is FYNNEI. The CDR3 has 15 amino acids. The ends lost 6 bases at V and 3 bases at J; junction bases unmatched: 7.

The chain combines TRBV4-2 with TRBJ2-7, with 7 positions matching TRBD1. V dropped 0 bases and J dropped 3; count of bases not matched to a gene: 8. This CDR3 has 16 amino acids. Germline values: CDR1 LGHNA, CDR2 YNFKEQ. The DNA for the CDR3 is TGTGCCAGCAGCCAAGAGTCGCAGGGGGAAGGCTACGAGCAGTACTTC. It encodes CASSQESQGEGYEQYF.

The chain links TRBV6-1 to TRBJ1-5, with D possibly being TRBD1 (6 bases). Germline V CDR1 and CDR2: MNHNS, SASEGT. Between the trimmed V and J ends, which lost 3 bases and 4 bases, there was a span of 13 bases. This CDR3 is 15 amino acids long. CDR3 DNA: TGTGCCAGCAGTGATGGGGGCGTTCTTAATCAGCCCCAGCATTTT. Amino acids: CASSDGGVLNQPQHF.

This clone occurred once. The chain links TRBV30 to TRBJ1-5, with 9 bases lining up with TRBD1. Germline CDR1 is GTSNPN and CDR2 is SVGIG (reference sequence). V dropped 3 bases and J dropped 4; count of bases not matched to a gene: 4. This CDR3 is built from 14 residues. This chain's CDR3 is CAWSLDRGNQPQHF. CDR3 nucleotide sequence: TGTGCCTGGAGCCTAGACAGGGGGAATCAGCCCCAGCATTTT.

This clone has a single count. This chain uses TRBV28 with TRBJ2-7, with 10 bases aligning to TRBD1. The germline CDR1 and CDR2 sequences are MDHEN and SYDVKM. CDR3 length: 14 residues. J lost 2 bases, V lost 7 bases, and 5 bases had no gene match. The CDR3 nucleotides are TGTGCCAGCACCGTGACAGGGGGCACCTACGAGCAGTACTTC. It encodes CASTVTGGTYEQYF.

The chain employs TRBV6-5 and TRBJ1-2; D remains unclear. V was shortened by 5 bases and J by 6 bases, with 16 bases between the two germline ends. Looked up from germline, CDR1 is MNHEY and CDR2 is SVGAGI. The CDR3 has 14 residues. CDR3 protein: CASSTASTAHGYTF. The CDR3, as DNA: TGTGCCAGCAGTACAGCCTCGACCGCTCATGGCTACACCTTC.

Written as DNA, the CDR3 is TGTGCCAGCAGCCTCCGACAGATTCCTAACGAGCAGTACTTC. Protein sequence: CASSLRQIPNEQYF. The chain recombines TRBV5-5 with TRBJ2-7; TRBD1 is a possible D gene (5 bases). With 4 bases removed from V and 5 bases from J, the gap between germline ends came to 16 bases. The CDR3 consists of 14 residues. Germline V gives CDR1 SGHKS, CDR2 YYEKEE (reference sequence).

The sample holds one count of this clone. V usage is TRBV30 and J usage is TRBJ2-3; D perhaps matches TRBD2 (5 bases). Deletions cut 5 bases from V and 2 bases from J, with 11 bases between. Germline-derived CDR1 and CDR2 are GTSNPN and SVGIG (reference sequence). The length of the CDR3 is 13 residues. CDR3 sequence: CAWVSRDTDTQYF. The CDR3 DNA reads TGTGCCTGGGTGTCGAGGGACACAGATACGCAGTATTTT.

V and J are TRBV7-9 and TRBJ1-2; TRBD1 aligns across 8 bases. Germline V gene lookup returns CDR1 SEHNR and CDR2 FQNEAQ (reference sequence). The ends lost 5 bases at V and 4 bases at J; junction bases unmatched: 6. The CDR3 is made up of 14 amino acids. In DNA form, the CDR3 reads TGTGCCAGCAGCGTCGGACAGGGACTCTATGGCTACACCTTC. It encodes CASSVGQGLYGYTF.

The table lists this clone with a count of one. This chain connects TRBV29-1 to TRBJ1-5; D possibly corresponds to TRBD1 (5 bases). CDR3 length equals 14 residues. Trimming removed 6 bases at V and 3 bases at J, with 15 bases between. From germline, CDR1 is SQVTM and CDR2 ANQGSEA. The CDR3 loop is CSVRTSGINQPQHF. The CDR3 DNA sequence: TGCAGCGTGCGAACGTCAGGGATCAATCAGCCCCAGCATTTT.

V is TRBV5-5 and J is TRBJ1-3, with D perhaps matching TRBD1 (5 bases). CDR1 is SGHKS, CDR2 YYEKEE, per germline (reference sequence). V lost 0 bases and J 0 bases, leaving 13 bases between the germline ends. The CDR3 has 17 residues. In DNA form, the CDR3 reads TGTGCCAGCAGCTTGGTGGGGCCAAACCTCTCTGGAAACACCATATATTTT. The encoded protein is CASSLVGPNLSGNTIYF.

The rearrangement uses TRBV7-9 and TRBJ1-1; 7 bases agree with TRBD1. The CDR3 length is 16 residues. The germline gives CDR1 SEHNR, CDR2 FQNEAQ (reference sequence). V trimming: 5 bases; J trimming: 0 bases; junction bases outside the gene matches: 9. In DNA form, the CDR3 reads TGTGCCAGCAGCCCCGGGACAGAGTACATGAACACTGAAGCTTTCTTT. This gives the protein CASSPGTEYMNTEAFF.

This clone was seen more than once but under ten times. V gene TRBV10-3 combines with J gene TRBJ1-6, with 7 bases matching TRBD1. V lost 10 bases, J lost 2 bases, and 5 bases stayed unmatched. The CDR3 totals 14 residues. Germline-derived CDR1 and CDR2 are ENHRY and SYGVKD. The CDR3 nucleotides are TGTGCCAGCCAAACAGGGGCCTATAATTCACCCCTCCACTTT. Protein: CASQTGAYNSPLHF.

This clone is a singleton in its sample. This chain links TRBV19 with TRBJ1-4; 8 bases are a match to TRBD1. Germline-derived CDR1 and CDR2 are LNHDA and SQIVND (reference sequence). This CDR3 is 16 amino acids long. V shed 7 bases, J shed 3 bases, and the junction held 10 bases outside the gene matches. CDR3 protein: CASKDRGLGPNEKLFF. DNA of the CDR3: TGTGCCAGTAAAGACAGGGGTTTAGGCCCTAATGAAAAACTGTTTTTT.

This clone has a single count. The chain joins TRBV7-9 to TRBJ2-3; TRBD2 matches 8 bases. With V trimmed by 5 bases and J by 3 bases, 16 bases remained unmatched. This CDR3 has 18 residues. CDR1 is SEHNR and CDR2 is FQNEAQ in the germline V gene (reference sequence). The CDR3 bases are TGTGCCAGCAGCGCCCCTGCGGCGGGGGGTCAGGTGACAGATACGCAGTATTTT. As protein: CASSAPAAGGQVTDTQYF.

The rearrangement uses TRBV6-5 and TRBJ1-2, with a tentative D call TRBD1 (5 bases). The CDR3 consists of 14 residues. Germline values: CDR1 MNHEY, CDR2 SVGAGI. The V and J ends lost 4 bases and 4 bases respectively, with 13 bases between them. The CDR3 sequence is CASSSDSTGYGYTF. In DNA form, the CDR3 reads TGTGCCAGCAGTTCCGACAGTACTGGCTATGGCTACACCTTC.

V is TRBV19 and J is TRBJ1-2; D perhaps matches TRBD1 (6 bases). This CDR3 contains 11 residues. The germline V and J ends were trimmed by 9 bases and 7 bases, with 12 bases remaining between them. Germline CDR1 LNHDA, CDR2 SQIVND (reference sequence). As DNA, the CDR3 is TGTGCCAGCTACAGGGAAGGTGGCTACACCTTC. It encodes CASYREGGYTF.

The V and J genes are TRBV9 and TRBJ1-1; possible D gene TRBD1, 5 bases. The CDR3 runs to 14 residues. CDR1 is SGDLS and CDR2 is YYNGEE in the germline V gene. V lost 6 bases and J 4 bases, leaving 16 bases between the germline ends. The CDR3 here is CASNAGGSATEAFF. CDR3 DNA sequence: TGTGCCAGCAACGCTGGGGGGTCAGCCACTGAAGCTTTCTTT.